These 13 T cell receptor beta chains originate from one sample sequenced in a study of T-cell memory formation after mild COVID-19. One entry per CDR3 protein, called by TCRdb with MiXCR from the 5' RACE reads. The sample lists around 300,000 distinct CDR3 sequences; about 20% were seen once. Material: PBMCs or a T cell subset sorted from them (not recorded which). These receptors all stem from a man aged 18 to 35 who had mild COVID-19 (a few samples of this study predate the infection). Cell type and time point are not known.

Ten or more counts support this clonotype. J is TRBJ2-5 and V is TRBV7-2; 8 bases fit TRBD1. V was pared by 5 bases and J by 3 bases, with 5 bases of the junction left unmatched. Germline V lookup: CDR1 SGHTA, CDR2 FQGNSA. The CDR3 runs 14 residues. The DNA of the CDR3 is TGTGCCAGCAGCGCCGGGGACAGGAAAGAGACCCAGTACTTC. Protein sequence: CASSAGDRKETQYF.

The V call is TRBV2, the J call TRBJ2-7; D remains unclear. V gave up 6 bases and J gave up 7 bases, with 28 bases separating them. The CDR3 is 17 residues long. The V gene's germline CDR1 is SNHLY and CDR2 FYNNEI. The CDR3 DNA reads as TGTGCCAGCAGCGGAACCCACGGCCGGACGAGGAGTTTAGAGCAGTACTTC. Translating gives CASSGTHGRTRSLEQYF.

This chain links TRBV4-1 with TRBJ1-5; 8 bases line up with TRBD1. V lost 3 bases to trimming and J lost 6 bases; unmatched junction nucleotides: 7. The germline gives CDR1 MGHRA, CDR2 YSYEKL. The CDR3 runs to 15 residues. This chain's CDR3 is CASSHLQGASQPQHF. CDR3 coding DNA: TGCGCCAGCAGCCATCTCCAGGGGGCGAGTCAGCCCCAGCATTTT.

Concerning this clonotype: At one end the junction does not follow the germline gene, possibly because of a read error. The chain has TRBV20-1 and TRBJ1-1; weak D call: TRBD1 (5 bases). Germline CDR1 reads DFQATT; CDR2 reads SNEGSKA (reference sequence). This CDR3 contains 13 residues. CDR3 nucleotide sequence: TGCAGTGCTAGACTCCGGGGGAACACTGAGGCTTTCTTT. Amino acids: CSARLRGNTEAFF.

The CDR3 region is CASIQGATEAFF. CDR3 DNA: TGTGCCAGTATCCAAGGGGCCACTGAAGCTTTCTTT. The rearrangement uses TRBV19 and TRBJ1-1; maybe TRBD1 (5 bases). The CDR3 totals 12 residues. Trimming took off 7 bases at V and 4 bases at J, with 10 bases between the two ends. CDR1 is LNHDA and CDR2 is SQIVND in the germline V gene (reference sequence). The full variable domain, rest sourced from reference TRBV19 and TRBJ1-1, is DGGITQSPKYLFRKEGQNVTLSCEQNLNHDAMYWYRQDPGQGLRLIYYSQIVNDFQKGDIAEGYSVSREKKESFPLTVTSAQKNPTAFYLCASIQGATEAFFGQGTRLTVV.

The rearrangement uses TRBV5-1 and TRBJ2-1; TRBD1 matches at 9 bases. This CDR3 is 16 amino acids long. CDR1 SGHRS and CDR2 YFSETQ come from the germline V gene. J gave up 2 bases and V 4 bases, and 7 bases lay outside the gene matches. The CDR3: CASSNIGTGPYNEQFF. The CDR3, as DNA: TGCGCCAGCAGCAACATCGGGACAGGGCCCTACAATGAGCAGTTCTTC.

J is TRBJ2-3 and V is TRBV12-3 or TRBV12-4; D assignment may be TRBD1 or TRBD2 (5 bases each). The CDR3 spans 16 residues. Trimming shortened V by 5 bases and J by 1 base, and 16 bases separated the two germline ends. CDR3 region: CASSHRGFQRTDTQYF. Written as DNA, the CDR3 is TGTGCCAGCAGTCACCGGGGCTTCCAGCGCACAGATACGCAGTATTTT.

The gene calls are TRBV18 and TRBJ2-7, with a possible D match to TRBD2 (6 bases). Germline lookup yields CDR1 KGHSH and CDR2 LQKENI. V was clipped by 3 bases and J by 7 bases, with 13 bases between them. CDR3 size: 13 residues. The CDR3 DNA reads TGTGCCAGCTCACCGGGCGGGAATAGGGAGCAGTACTTC. This encodes CASSPGGNREQYF.

The V and J genes are TRBV3-1 and TRBJ2-7; possibly TRBD1 for D (6 bases). V shed 1 base and J shed 5 bases, with 9 bases lying between them. The CDR3 loop spans 13 amino acids. The germline V gene encodes CDR1 LGHDT and CDR2 YNNKEL (reference sequence). CDR3 amino acids: CASSQGRTDEQYV. The DNA of the CDR3 is TGTGCCAGCAGCCAAGGGAGGACAGACGAGCAGTACGTC.

This clonotype was found many times. The V call is TRBV12-3 or TRBV12-4, the J call TRBJ2-4, with 7 nucleotides matching TRBD1. CDR3 size: 15 residues. V was pared by 5 bases and J by 0 bases, with 4 bases of the junction left unmatched. CDR3 DNA sequence: TGTGCCAGCAGTCGGGACAGTCTAGCCAAAAACATTCAGTACTTC. Protein sequence: CASSRDSLAKNIQYF.

The chain has TRBV12-3 or TRBV12-4 and TRBJ1-6; perhaps TRBD1 as D (5 bases). The CDR3 loop spans 14 amino acids. The V gene lost 3 bases and the J gene lost 10 bases, with 13 bases spanning the gap. The CDR3 sequence is CASSFERGNSPLHF. For the CDR3, the DNA is TGTGCCAGCAGTTTTGAACGGGGGAACTCACCCCTCCACTTT.

A few counts support this clonotype. The chain links TRBV3-1 to TRBJ2-2; possibly TRBD2 for D (6 bases). The CDR3 is 13 amino acids. Germline loops: CDR1 LGHDT, CDR2 YNNKEL (reference sequence). Trimming shortened V by 2 bases and J by 6 bases, and 7 bases separated the two germline ends. CDR3 in amino acids: CASSQQRAGELFF. For the CDR3, the DNA is TGTGCCAGCAGCCAACAGCGGGCCGGGGAGCTGTTTTTT.

This clonotype was counted many times. The rearrangement uses TRBV3-1 and TRBJ2-2, with D perhaps given as TRBD1 or TRBD2 (5 bases each). V was pared by 6 bases and J by 0 bases, with 11 bases between. Germline assignment: CDR1 LGHDT and CDR2 YNNKEL (reference sequence). This CDR3 region has 15 residues. In DNA form, the CDR3 reads TGTGCCAGCAGAAGATGGGACGCGAACACCGGGGAGCTGTTTTTT. This codes for CASRRWDANTGELFF.